The 9 T cell receptor beta chains given below trace back to one sample, sequenced in a study of T cell responses to AZD1222 COVID-19 vaccine. Using immunoSEQ multiplex PCR, the repertoire was profiled, and TCRdb retains in-frame clones only, with some absent. The sample carries approximately 100,000 clones, around 83% recorded once. Here the sequenced sample was peripheral blood, taken on day 0 of AZD1222 vaccination. These receptors were collected from an adult in good health.

The chain has TRBV12-3 or TRBV12-4 and TRBJ1-1; no reliable D call. The CDR3 length is 13 residues. V lost 5 bases, J lost 2 bases, and 9 bases lay in between. The CDR3 sequence: CASSIQPNTEAFF. CDR3 DNA sequence: TGTGCCAGCAGTATACAGCCCAACACTGAAGCTTTCTTT.

V usage is TRBV6-5 and J usage is TRBJ2-1; 12 bases match TRBD2. Trimming took 6 bases from V and 12 from J; bases not matched to a gene: 9. The CDR3 spans 14 residues. Per germline, CDR1 MNHEY and CDR2 SVGAGI. CDR3 in amino acids: CASRATSGRGRQFF. CDR3 in DNA: TGTGCCAGCAGAGCGACTAGCGGGAGAGGCCGGCAGTTCTTC.

DNA for the CDR3: TGTGCCAGCAGGGGACTAGCGGAGAACACCGGGGAGCTGTTTTTT. Encoded protein: CASRGLAENTGELFF. The chain joins TRBV6-5 to TRBJ2-2, with 11 bases that match TRBD2. J was trimmed by 1 base and V by 6 bases; bases with no gene match: 1. The germline CDR1 and CDR2 sequences are MNHEY and SVGAGI. The CDR3 is made up of 15 amino acids.

The chain has TRBV5-1 and TRBJ1-5; D remains unclear. CDR3 length: 14 amino acids. Germline CDR1 is SGHRS and CDR2 is YFSETQ. The V end lost 5 bases, the J end lost 2 bases, and 11 bases lay between the germline ends. CDR3 sequence reads: CASRGTVGNQPQHF. CDR3 DNA sequence: TGCGCCAGCAGGGGTACAGTGGGCAATCAGCCCCAGCATTTT.

A single count supports this clone. One junction end does not reproduce the germline sequence, and a read error may be involved. The rearrangement uses TRBV3-1 (or the pseudogene TRBV3-2) and TRBJ1-2; D may be TRBD1 (6 bases). The CDR3 is 16 residues long. CDR1 and CDR2 from the germline V gene are LGHDT and YNNKEL (reference sequence). Here the CDR3 reads CASSQDRYRAPYGYTF. The CDR3 DNA is TGTGCTAGCAGCCAAGATCGATACAGGGCCCCATATGGCTACACCTTC.

CDR3 nucleotides: TGCGCCAGCAGCCAAGACATGGGAACGAGCTCTGAAGCTTTCTTT. It encodes CASSQDMGTSSEAFF. The chain uses TRBV4-3 and TRBJ1-1; D is undetermined. This CDR3 comprises 15 residues. The V and J ends lost 0 bases and 6 bases respectively, with 14 bases between them. CDR1 and CDR2 from the germline V gene are LGHNA and YSLEER.

The chain combines TRBV11-1 with TRBJ1-2; TRBD1 matches 7 bases. After removal of 3 bases from V and 6 bases from J, the junction contained 4 bases not matched to a gene. The CDR3 loop spans 13 amino acids. CDR1 and CDR2 from the germline V gene are SGHAT and FQDESV (reference sequence). The CDR3 region has the DNA TGTGCCAGCAGCTTCCAGGGGGTCGATGGCTACACCTTC. Translating gives CASSFQGVDGYTF.

This sequence joins TRBV19 and TRBJ1-1; D gene unclear. This CDR3 region has 15 residues. V gave up 7 bases and J gave up 4 bases, with 19 bases separating them. Germline lookup yields CDR1 LNHDA and CDR2 SQIVND (reference sequence). CDR3 protein: CASTPQVGRATEAFF. In DNA, the CDR3 is TGTGCCAGTACCCCCCAGGTAGGAAGGGCCACTGAAGCTTTCTTT.

This chain uses TRBV2 with TRBJ1-4; no reliable D call. CDR3 length equals 14 residues. From germline, CDR1 is SNHLY and CDR2 FYNNEI. Between the trimmed V and J ends, which lost 3 bases and 7 bases, there was a span of 12 bases. The CDR3 loop reads CASSEGGTPEKLFF. Written as DNA, the CDR3 is TGTGCCAGCAGTGAGGGAGGAACCCCTGAAAAACTGTTTTTT. The complete variable domain, with remaining parts taken from reference TRBV2 and TRBJ1-4, reads EPEVTQTPSHQVTQMGQEVILRCVPISNHLYFYWYRQILGQKVEFLVSFYNNEISEKSEIFDDQFSVERPDGSNFTLKIRSTKLEDSAMYFCASSEGGTPEKLFFGSGTQLSVL.